This T cell receptor beta chain was observed in a study of blood T cells in healthy people across ages. The use of a sample-barcoded 5' primer and a J-beta primer mix characterized a second PCR of 7 to 11 cycles. A 12-random-nucleotide template-switch adaptor tagged each cDNA molecule. In TCRdb, the 5' RACE reads were re-called with MiXCR into one record per CDR3 protein. The table has some 850,000 distinct CDR3 sequences, approximately 24% seen once. The CDR3 sequence is 14 residues long. V was clipped by 1 base and J by 4 bases, with 8 bases between them. About this clonotype itself: The antigen remains undetermined.

Findings and caveats of the study: What prevented conclusive comparison of naive and antigen-experienced cells was that PBMCs were unsorted.

These same data were also listed under a study on T cells of mothers and their children. That study reports: Healthy Caucasian mothers, a few in number, and their six children were the donors. cDNA was synthesized from all extracted RNA at roughly 1.5 ug per reaction.

Material: blood. This receptor was taken from a boy aged 5-17 years in good health. The gene calls are TRBV12-3 or TRBV12-4 and TRBJ1-5; D ambiguous. CDR3 coding DNA: TGTGCCAGCAGTTTAGACAGCGGTAATCAGCCCCAGCATTTT. Its protein product is CASSLDSGNQPQHF.